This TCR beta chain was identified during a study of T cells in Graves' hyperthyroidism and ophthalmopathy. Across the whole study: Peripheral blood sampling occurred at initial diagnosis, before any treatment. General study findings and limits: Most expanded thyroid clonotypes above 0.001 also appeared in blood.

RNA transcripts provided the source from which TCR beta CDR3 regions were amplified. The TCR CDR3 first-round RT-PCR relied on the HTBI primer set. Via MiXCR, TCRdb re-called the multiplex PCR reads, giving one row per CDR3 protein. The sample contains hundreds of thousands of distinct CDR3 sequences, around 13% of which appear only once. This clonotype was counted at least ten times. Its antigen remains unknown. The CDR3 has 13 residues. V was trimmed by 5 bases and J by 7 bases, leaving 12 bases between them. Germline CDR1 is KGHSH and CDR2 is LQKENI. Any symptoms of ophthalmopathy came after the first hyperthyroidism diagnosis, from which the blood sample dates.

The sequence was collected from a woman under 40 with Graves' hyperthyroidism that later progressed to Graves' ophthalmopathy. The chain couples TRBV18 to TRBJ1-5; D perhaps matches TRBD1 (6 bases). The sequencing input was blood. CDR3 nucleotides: TGTGCCAGCTCAGGGGGGGCAGTCCAGCCCCAGCATTTT. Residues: CASSGGAVQPQHF.